This T cell receptor beta chain appears in the sequencing data of a study of blood T cells in healthy people across ages. Notes on the study in general: In these data, TCR beta diversity tracked strongly with naive T cell percentage. Both higher diversity and more naive CD4+ cells marked long-lived donors when set against aged donors.

The CDR3 runs to 15 residues. Germline lookup yields CDR1 SGHRS and CDR2 YFSETQ. V shed 0 bases and J shed 2 bases, with 6 bases lying between them. Alongside a J-beta primer mix, a sample-barcoded 5' primer served in a second PCR lasting roughly 7 to 12 cycles. MiXCR was run by TCRdb on the 5' RACE reads, yielding one entry per CDR3 protein. The sample records approximately 1,700,000 distinct CDR3 sequences, 30% to 40% being singletons. This clonotype was counted between two and nine times. Its matching antigen is unknown. The rearrangement links TRBV5-1 to TRBJ2-6, with no clear D. The sequencing input was blood. The sequence was obtained from a human donor in good health. The CDR3 spells CASSLAQAGANVLTF. The DNA for the CDR3 is TGCGCCAGCAGCTTGGCCCAGGCTGGGGCCAACGTCCTGACTTTC.